The rows below give T cell receptor beta chains drawn from one sample of a study of tissue T cells after allogeneic stem cell transplantation. Sequenced by immunoSEQ multiplex PCR; TCRdb stores in-frame clones only, minus some. The data hold some 25,000 clones, with roughly nine tenths observed a single time. Source: blood, taken before transplantation. The receptors were gathered from a male donor at least 60 years old who later had graft-versus-host disease after an allogeneic stem cell transplant. The CDR3 runs from the conserved cysteine through the conserved F or W. The order of the fields is clone size, CDR3 length, D gene, V gene, J gene, CDR3 protein, CDR3 DNA. The D gene is left open where the match is weak. Clone size appears in some rows only: once, few, many, or a class for an expanded clone.

size: few
length: 18
D: .
V: TRBV7-7
J: TRBJ2-6
CDR3: CASSLEVGGSSGANVLTF
DNA: TGTGCCAGCAGCTTAGAAGTAGGGGGTTCCTCTGGGGCCAACGTCCTGACTTTC

size: .
length: 13
D: .
V: TRBV29-1
J: TRBJ1-5
CDR3: CSVGAGGNQPQHF
DNA: TGCAGCGTTGGGGCAGGGGGCAATCAGCCCCAGCATTTT

size: .
length: 16
D: .
V: TRBV5-1
J: TRBJ2-2
CDR3: CASSLEATANTGELFF
DNA: TGCGCCAGCAGCTTGGAGGCTACAGCGAACACCGGGGAGCTGTTTTTT

size: .
length: 13
D: .
V: TRBV19
J: TRBJ1-5
CDR3: CASSIPEYQPQHF
DNA: TGTGCCAGTAGTATCCCCGAATATCAGCCCCAGCATTTT

size: few
length: 18
D: TRBD1
V: TRBV24-1
J: TRBJ2-1
CDR3: CATSDVSTGTGGYNEQFF
DNA: TGTGCCACCAGTGACGTATCCACCGGGACAGGGGGCTACAATGAGCAGTTCTTC

size: .
length: 16
D: TRBD1
V: TRBV5-1
J: TRBJ1-3
CDR3: CASSSRTGASGNTIYF
DNA: TGCGCCAGCAGCTCGAGGACAGGGGCTTCTGGAAACACCATATATTTT

size: .
length: 15
D: .
V: TRBV18
J: TRBJ2-5
CDR3: CASSPLEVAGETQYF
DNA: TGTGCCAGCTCACCCCTGGAGGTAGCAGGAGAGACCCAGTACTTC

size: .
length: 16
D: .
V: TRBV10-2
J: TRBJ2-1
CDR3: CASSASTSSSYNEQFF
DNA: TGCGCCAGCAGTGCCTCGACAAGCAGCTCCTACAATGAGCAGTTCTTC

size: .
length: 17
D: TRBD2
V: TRBV11-2
J: TRBJ2-3
CDR3: CASSLLFSSGGTDTQYF
DNA: TGTGCCAGCAGCTTGCTTTTTTCTAGCGGAGGCACAGATACGCAGTATTTT

size: .
length: 13
D: .
V: TRBV24-1
J: TRBJ2-7
CDR3: CATSDSRWYEQYF
DNA: TGTGCCACCAGTGACTCCCGGTGGTACGAGCAGTACTTC

size: once
length: 15
D: .
V: TRBV6-6
J: TRBJ1-1
CDR3: CASRDTAYLNTEAFF
DNA: TGTGCCAGCAGGGATACAGCATACCTGAACACTGAAGCTTTCTTT

size: .
length: 15
D: .
V: TRBV5-1
J: TRBJ2-1
CDR3: CASSFELASPNEQFF
DNA: TGCGCCAGCAGCTTCGAACTAGCAAGCCCCAATGAGCAGTTCTTC

size: .
length: 15
D: .
V: TRBV30
J: TRBJ2-7
CDR3: CAWSVRGLTSYEQYF
DNA: TGTGCCTGGAGTGTACGGGGTTTAACCTCCTACGAGCAGTACTTC

size: .
length: 13
D: .
V: TRBV12-3/TRBV12-4
J: TRBJ1-2
CDR3: CASRITGNYGYTF
DNA: TGTGCCAGCAGAATCACAGGGAACTATGGCTACACCTTC

size: .
length: 13
D: .
V: TRBV12-3/TRBV12-4
J: TRBJ2-7
CDR3: CASSPRTSDEQYF
DNA: TGTGCCAGCAGTCCAAGGACATCCGACGAGCAGTACTTC

size: .
length: 13
D: TRBD1
V: TRBV30
J: TRBJ1-2
CDR3: CAWSTQGNYGYTF
DNA: TGTGCCTGGAGCACACAGGGGAACTATGGCTACACCTTC

size: .
length: 17
D: .
V: TRBV3-1/TRBV3-2
J: TRBJ2-3
CDR3: CASSQEIAGLVMDTQYF
DNA: TGTGCCAGCAGCCAAGAAATCGCGGGCCTAGTAATGGATACGCAGTATTTT

size: .
length: 12
D: .
V: TRBV3-1/TRBV3-2
J: TRBJ1-1
CDR3: CASSQGSTEAFF
DNA: TGTGCCAGCAGCCAAGGGTCCACTGAAGCTTTCTTT

size: .
length: 13
D: .
V: TRBV9
J: TRBJ1-2
CDR3: CASSVVTDYGYTF
DNA: TGTGCCAGCAGCGTAGTAACGGATTATGGCTACACCTTC

size: .
length: 14
D: .
V: TRBV5-1
J: TRBJ1-1
CDR3: CASSLELSETEAFF
DNA: TGCGCCAGCAGCTTAGAACTCTCTGAAACTGAAGCTTTCTTT

size: once
length: 13
D: .
V: TRBV2
J: TRBJ2-2
CDR3: CASAAGVAGELFF
DNA: TGTGCCAGCGCAGCAGGGGTCGCGGGGGAGCTGTTTTTT

size: .
length: 15
D: .
V: TRBV5-1
J: TRBJ2-7
CDR3: CASSHPDSANYEQYF
DNA: TGCGCCAGCAGCCACCCGGATAGCGCAAACTACGAGCAGTACTTC

size: .
length: 14
D: .
V: TRBV6-6
J: TRBJ1-1
CDR3: CASIPGQLNTEAFF
DNA: TGTGCCAGCATTCCGGGGCAATTGAACACTGAAGCTTTCTTT

size: .
length: 16
D: .
V: TRBV3-1/TRBV3-2
J: TRBJ1-1
CDR3: CASSQDGGGVATEAFF
DNA: TGTGCCAGCAGCCAAGATGGAGGCGGAGTGGCAACTGAAGCTTTCTTT

size: .
length: 16
D: TRBD1
V: TRBV9
J: TRBJ1-6
CDR3: CASHPGGRGYNSPLHF
DNA: TGTGCCAGCCACCCCGGTGGCAGGGGGTATAATTCACCCCTCCACTTT

size: .
length: 17
D: TRBD1
V: TRBV4-1
J: TRBJ1-1
CDR3: CASRIGTGESMNTEAFF
DNA: TGCGCCAGCAGGATCGGGACAGGGGAGTCTATGAACACTGAAGCTTTCTTT

size: .
length: 13
D: .
V: TRBV3-1/TRBV3-2
J: TRBJ1-5
CDR3: CASSWDSNQPQHF
DNA: TGTGCCAGCAGCTGGGACAGCAATCAGCCCCAGCATTTT

size: .
length: 10
D: .
V: TRBV30
J: TRBJ2-1
CDR3: CAWSEVSQFF
DNA: TGTGCCTGGAGTGAAGTCAGCCAGTTCTTC

size: .
length: 20
D: TRBD2
V: TRBV7-3
J: TRBJ2-1
CDR3: CASSLKPGVAGEASYNEQFF
DNA: TGTGCCAGCAGCTTAAAACCCGGGGTAGCGGGAGAGGCCTCCTACAATGAGCAGTTCTTC

size: .
length: 14
D: .
V: TRBV25-1
J: TRBJ1-2
CDR3: CASSAIGRGYGYTF
DNA: TGTGCCAGCAGTGCAATAGGAAGGGGATATGGCTACACCTTC

size: .
length: 21
D: .
V: TRBV21-1
J: TRBJ1-5
CDR3: CASSPSPSVGQGGTNNQPQHF
DNA: TGTGCCAGCAGCCCGAGCCCCTCCGTGGGACAGGGGGGTACGAACAATCAGCCCCAGCATTTT

size: .
length: 12
D: .
V: TRBV29-1
J: TRBJ2-3
CDR3: CSVEGGTDTQYF
DNA: TGCAGCGTTGAAGGAGGGACCGATACGCAGTATTTT

size: once
length: 13
D: .
V: TRBV7-9
J: TRBJ1-1
CDR3: CASSLQLNTEAFF
DNA: TGTGCCAGCAGCCTACAATTGAACACTGAAGCTTTCTTT

size: once
length: 15
D: TRBD2
V: TRBV7-2
J: TRBJ2-5
CDR3: CASSLASGGAETQYF
DNA: TGTGCCAGCAGCTTAGCTAGCGGGGGGGCGGAGACCCAGTACTTC

size: once
length: 15
D: .
V: TRBV2
J: TRBJ1-1
CDR3: CASSDSGARNTEAFF
DNA: TGTGCCAGCAGTGACTCGGGGGCGCGCAACACTGAAGCTTTCTTT

size: .
length: 15
D: .
V: TRBV7-8
J: TRBJ1-4
CDR3: CASSLDRVPNEKLFF
DNA: TGTGCCAGCAGCTTAGACAGGGTTCCTAATGAAAAACTGTTTTTT

size: once
length: 13
D: .
V: TRBV7-2
J: TRBJ2-7
CDR3: CASSSNSLYEQYF
DNA: TGTGCCAGCAGCTCAAACTCCCTCTACGAGCAGTACTTC

size: .
length: 15
D: TRBD2
V: TRBV2
J: TRBJ2-1
CDR3: CASSGLAGRGVEQFF
DNA: TGTGCCAGCAGTGGTTTAGCGGGTCGGGGGGTGGAGCAGTTCTTC

size: few
length: 14
D: .
V: TRBV18
J: TRBJ1-2
CDR3: CASSPPGGNYGYTF
DNA: TGTGCCAGCTCACCACCGGGCGGAAACTATGGCTACACCTTC

size: once
length: 17
D: .
V: TRBV4-3
J: TRBJ1-2
CDR3: CASSPSGVEDLAYGYTF
DNA: TGCGCCAGCAGCCCCTCGGGGGTGGAGGATTTGGCCTATGGCTACACCTTC

size: few
length: 16
D: TRBD2
V: TRBV28
J: TRBJ2-7
CDR3: CASSLPLAGGPNEQYF
DNA: TGTGCCAGCAGTTTACCCTTAGCGGGAGGGCCCAACGAGCAGTACTTC

size: .
length: 16
D: TRBD2
V: TRBV11-3
J: TRBJ2-3
CDR3: CASSPKGTSGGDTQYF
DNA: TGTGCCAGCAGCCCAAAGGGGACTAGCGGTGGAGATACGCAGTATTTT

size: .
length: 14
D: .
V: TRBV15
J: TRBJ2-7
CDR3: CATSREFADYEQYF
DNA: TGTGCCACCAGCAGAGAGTTTGCTGACTACGAGCAGTACTTC

size: .
length: 13
D: .
V: TRBV11-3
J: TRBJ2-1
CDR3: CASSLRQGDEQFF
DNA: TGTGCCAGCAGCTTAAGGCAGGGTGATGAGCAGTTCTTC

size: .
length: 16
D: .
V: TRBV7-2
J: TRBJ1-3
CDR3: CASSLQQVISGNTIYF
DNA: TGTGCCAGCAGCTTACAACAGGTCATCTCTGGAAACACCATATATTTT

size: .
length: 14
D: .
V: TRBV5-1
J: TRBJ1-4
CDR3: CASSLGGRGEKLFF
DNA: TGCGCCAGCAGCTTAGGAGGGAGGGGTGAAAAACTGTTTTTT

size: .
length: 13
D: TRBD1
V: TRBV3-1/TRBV3-2
J: TRBJ1-2
CDR3: CASSPDRGGGYTF
DNA: TGTGCCAGCAGCCCTGACAGGGGAGGAGGCTACACCTTC